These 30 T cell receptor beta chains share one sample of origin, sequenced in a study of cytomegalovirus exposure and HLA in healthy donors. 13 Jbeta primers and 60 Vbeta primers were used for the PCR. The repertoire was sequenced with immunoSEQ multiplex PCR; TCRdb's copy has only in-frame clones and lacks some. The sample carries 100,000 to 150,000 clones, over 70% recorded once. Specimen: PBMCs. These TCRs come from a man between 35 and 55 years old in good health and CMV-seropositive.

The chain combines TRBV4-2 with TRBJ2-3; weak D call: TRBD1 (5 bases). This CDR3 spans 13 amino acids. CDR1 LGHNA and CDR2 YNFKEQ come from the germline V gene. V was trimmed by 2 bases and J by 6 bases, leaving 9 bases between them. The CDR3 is CASSQQGSDTQYF. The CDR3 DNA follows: TGTGCCAGCAGCCAACAGGGCAGCGATACGCAGTATTTT.

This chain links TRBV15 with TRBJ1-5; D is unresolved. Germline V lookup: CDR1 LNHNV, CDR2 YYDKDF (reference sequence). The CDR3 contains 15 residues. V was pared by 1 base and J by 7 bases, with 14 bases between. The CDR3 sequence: CATSRGNGIGQPQHF. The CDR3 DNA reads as TGTGCCACCAGCAGAGGGAACGGGATAGGCCAGCCCCAGCATTTT.

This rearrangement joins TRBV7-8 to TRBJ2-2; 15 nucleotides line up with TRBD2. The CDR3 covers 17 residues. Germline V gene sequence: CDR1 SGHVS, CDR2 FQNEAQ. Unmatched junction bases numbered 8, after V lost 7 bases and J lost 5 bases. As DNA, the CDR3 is TGTGCCAGCAATCGGGGACTAGCGGGAGGAGGTACCGGGGAGCTGTTTTTT. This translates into CASNRGLAGGGTGELFF.

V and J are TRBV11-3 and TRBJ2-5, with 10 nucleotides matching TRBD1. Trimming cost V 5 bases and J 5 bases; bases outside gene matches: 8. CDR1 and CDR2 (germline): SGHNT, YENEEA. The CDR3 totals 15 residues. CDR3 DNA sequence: TGTGCCAGCAGCCCCGGGACAGGGGTTGAGGAGACCCAGTACTTC. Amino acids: CASSPGTGVEETQYF.

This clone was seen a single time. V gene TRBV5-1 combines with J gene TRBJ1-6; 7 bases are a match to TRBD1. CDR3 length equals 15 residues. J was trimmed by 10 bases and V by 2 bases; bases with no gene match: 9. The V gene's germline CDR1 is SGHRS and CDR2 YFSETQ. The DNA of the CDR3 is TGCGCCAGCAGCTTACAGACAGGGACAAGCTCACCCCTCCACTTT. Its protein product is CASSLQTGTSSPLHF.

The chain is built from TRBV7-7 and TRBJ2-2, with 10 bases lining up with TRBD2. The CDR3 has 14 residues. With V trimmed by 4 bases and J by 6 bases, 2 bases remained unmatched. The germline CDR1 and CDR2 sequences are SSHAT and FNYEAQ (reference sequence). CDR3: CASSSGLASGELFF. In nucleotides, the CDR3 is TGTGCCAGCAGCTCGGGACTAGCGTCCGGGGAGCTGTTTTTT.

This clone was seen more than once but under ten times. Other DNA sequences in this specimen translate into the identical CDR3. The DNA for the CDR3 is TGTGCCAGCAGCTTAGCCCAGGGTGGCTATGGCTACACCTTC. Translated, it gives CASSLAQGGYGYTF. This chain links TRBV7-8 with TRBJ1-2; D possibly corresponds to TRBD1 (5 bases). The germline gives CDR1 SGHVS, CDR2 FQNEAQ. The V and J ends lost 0 bases and 4 bases respectively, with 9 bases between them. The CDR3 extends over 14 amino acids.

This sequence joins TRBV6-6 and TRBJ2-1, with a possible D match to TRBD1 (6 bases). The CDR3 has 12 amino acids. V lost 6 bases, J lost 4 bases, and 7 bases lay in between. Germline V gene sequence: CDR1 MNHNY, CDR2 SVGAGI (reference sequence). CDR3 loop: CASRTGYNEQFF. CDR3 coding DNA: TGTGCCAGCAGAACAGGGTACAATGAGCAGTTCTTC.

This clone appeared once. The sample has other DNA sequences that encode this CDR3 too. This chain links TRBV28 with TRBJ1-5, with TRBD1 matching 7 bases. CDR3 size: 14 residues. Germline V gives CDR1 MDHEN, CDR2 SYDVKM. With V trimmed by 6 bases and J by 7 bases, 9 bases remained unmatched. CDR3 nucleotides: TGTGCCAGCAGGCCAGGGGGGACGGGGCAGCCCCAGCATTTT. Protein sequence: CASRPGGTGQPQHF.

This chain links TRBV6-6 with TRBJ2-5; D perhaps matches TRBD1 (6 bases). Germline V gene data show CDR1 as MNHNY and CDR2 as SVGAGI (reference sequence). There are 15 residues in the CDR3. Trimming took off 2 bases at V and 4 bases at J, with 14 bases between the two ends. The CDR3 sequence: CASSYRQAGVETQYF. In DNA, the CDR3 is TGTGCCAGCAGTTACCGACAGGCCGGGGTAGAGACCCAGTACTTC.

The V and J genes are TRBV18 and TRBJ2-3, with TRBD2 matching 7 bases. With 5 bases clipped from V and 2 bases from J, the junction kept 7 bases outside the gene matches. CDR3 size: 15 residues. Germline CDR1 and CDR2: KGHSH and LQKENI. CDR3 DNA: TGTGCCAGCTCAACGTCAGCGGGGTTCACAGATACGCAGTATTTT. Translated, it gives CASSTSAGFTDTQYF.

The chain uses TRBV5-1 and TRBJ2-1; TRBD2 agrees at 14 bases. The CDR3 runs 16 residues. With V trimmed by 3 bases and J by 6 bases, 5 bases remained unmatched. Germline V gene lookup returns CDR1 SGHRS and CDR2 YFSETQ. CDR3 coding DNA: TGCGCCAGCAGCTGGGCGGGGACTAGCGGGAGCAATGAGCAGTTCTTC. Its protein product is CASSWAGTSGSNEQFF.

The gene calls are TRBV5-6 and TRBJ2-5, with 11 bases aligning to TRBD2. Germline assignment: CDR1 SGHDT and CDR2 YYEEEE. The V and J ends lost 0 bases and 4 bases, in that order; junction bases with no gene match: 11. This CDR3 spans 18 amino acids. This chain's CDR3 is CASSLVLAGGRPRETQYF. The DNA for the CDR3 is TGTGCCAGCAGCTTGGTCCTAGCGGGGGGCCGGCCACGAGAGACCCAGTACTTC.

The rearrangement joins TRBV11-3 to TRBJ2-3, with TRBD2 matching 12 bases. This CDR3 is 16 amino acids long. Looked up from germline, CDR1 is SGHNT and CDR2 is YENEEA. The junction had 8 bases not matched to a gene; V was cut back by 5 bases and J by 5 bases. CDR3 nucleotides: TGTGCCAGCAGCGGATCTAGCGGGAGGGCCCAAGATACGCAGTATTTT. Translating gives CASSGSSGRAQDTQYF.

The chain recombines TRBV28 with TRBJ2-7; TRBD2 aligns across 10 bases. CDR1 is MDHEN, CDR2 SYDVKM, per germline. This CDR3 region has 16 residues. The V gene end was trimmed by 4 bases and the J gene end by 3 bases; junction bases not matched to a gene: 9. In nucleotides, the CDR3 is TGTGCCAGCAGTTCTCTGCCTAGCGGGAGACGCTACGAGCAGTACTTC. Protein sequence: CASSSLPSGRRYEQYF.

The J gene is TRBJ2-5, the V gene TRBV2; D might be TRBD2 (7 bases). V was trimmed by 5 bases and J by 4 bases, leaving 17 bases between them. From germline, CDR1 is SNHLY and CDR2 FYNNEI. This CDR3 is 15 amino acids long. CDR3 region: CASSILGGGRETQYF. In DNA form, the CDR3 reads TGTGCCAGCAGTATCCTGGGGGGGGGCCGAGAGACCCAGTACTTC.

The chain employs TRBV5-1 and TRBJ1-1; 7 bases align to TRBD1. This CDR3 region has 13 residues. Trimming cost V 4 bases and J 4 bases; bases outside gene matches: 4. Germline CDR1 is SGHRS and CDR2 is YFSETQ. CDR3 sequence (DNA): TGCGCCAGCAGCGCGACAGGGACCACTGAAGCTTTCTTT. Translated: CASSATGTTEAFF.

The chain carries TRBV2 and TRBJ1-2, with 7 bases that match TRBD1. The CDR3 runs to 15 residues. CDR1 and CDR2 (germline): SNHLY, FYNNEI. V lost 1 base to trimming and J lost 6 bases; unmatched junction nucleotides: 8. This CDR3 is CASSEETGFANGYTF. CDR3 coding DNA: TGTGCCAGCAGTGAAGAGACAGGGTTTGCGAATGGCTACACCTTC. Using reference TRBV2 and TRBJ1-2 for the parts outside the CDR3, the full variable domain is EPEVTQTPSHQVTQMGQEVILRCVPISNHLYFYWYRQILGQKVEFLVSFYNNEISEKSEIFDDQFSVERPDGSNFTLKIRSTKLEDSAMYFCASSEETGFANGYTFGSGTRLTVV.

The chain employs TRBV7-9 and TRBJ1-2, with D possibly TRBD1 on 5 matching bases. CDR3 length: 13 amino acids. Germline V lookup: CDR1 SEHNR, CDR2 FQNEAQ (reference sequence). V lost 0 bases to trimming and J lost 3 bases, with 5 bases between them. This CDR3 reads CASSLAGDYGYTF. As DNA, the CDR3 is TGTGCCAGCAGCTTAGCAGGGGACTATGGCTACACCTTC.

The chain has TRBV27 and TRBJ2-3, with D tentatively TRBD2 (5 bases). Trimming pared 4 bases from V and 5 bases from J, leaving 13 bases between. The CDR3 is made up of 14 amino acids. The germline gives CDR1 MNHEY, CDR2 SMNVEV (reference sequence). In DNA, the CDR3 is TGTGCCAGCAGTTCCGGAACTAGAAGAGATACGCAGTATTTT. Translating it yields CASSSGTRRDTQYF.

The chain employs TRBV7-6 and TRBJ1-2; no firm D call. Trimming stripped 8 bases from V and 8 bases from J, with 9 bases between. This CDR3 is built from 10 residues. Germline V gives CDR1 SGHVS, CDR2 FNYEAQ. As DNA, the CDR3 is TGTGCCAGCCGGAGCAACGGCTACACCTTC. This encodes CASRSNGYTF.

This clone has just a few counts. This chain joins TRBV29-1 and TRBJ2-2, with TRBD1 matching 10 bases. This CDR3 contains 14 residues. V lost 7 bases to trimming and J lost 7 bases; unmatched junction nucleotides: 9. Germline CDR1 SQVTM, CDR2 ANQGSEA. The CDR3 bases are TGCAGCGGAACCGGGACAGGGGTCGGCGGGGAGCTGTTTTTT. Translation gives CSGTGTGVGGELFF.

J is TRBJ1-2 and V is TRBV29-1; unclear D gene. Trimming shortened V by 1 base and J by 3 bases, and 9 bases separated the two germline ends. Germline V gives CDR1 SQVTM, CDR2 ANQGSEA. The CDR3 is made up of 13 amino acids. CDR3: CSVEGQMDYGYTF. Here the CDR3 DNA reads TGCAGCGTTGAAGGGCAGATGGACTATGGCTACACCTTC.

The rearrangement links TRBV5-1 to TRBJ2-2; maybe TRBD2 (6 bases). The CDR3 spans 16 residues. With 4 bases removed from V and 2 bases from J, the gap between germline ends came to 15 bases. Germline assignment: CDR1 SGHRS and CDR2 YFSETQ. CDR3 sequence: CASSVESGRNTGELFF. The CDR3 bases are TGCGCCAGCAGCGTAGAGTCCGGGAGAAACACCGGGGAGCTGTTTTTT.

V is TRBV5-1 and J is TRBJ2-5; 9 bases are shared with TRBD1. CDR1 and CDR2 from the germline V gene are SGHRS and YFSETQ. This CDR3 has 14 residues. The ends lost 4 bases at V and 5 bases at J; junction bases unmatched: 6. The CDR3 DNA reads TGCGCCAGCAGCACGGGACAGGGCGGCGAGACCCAGTACTTC. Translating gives CASSTGQGGETQYF.

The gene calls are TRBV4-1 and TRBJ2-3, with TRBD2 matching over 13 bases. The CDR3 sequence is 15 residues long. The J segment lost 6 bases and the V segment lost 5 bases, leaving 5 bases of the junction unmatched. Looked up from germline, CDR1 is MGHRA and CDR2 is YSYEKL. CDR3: CASSTTSGGADTQYF. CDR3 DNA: TGCGCCAGCAGCACTACTAGCGGGGGGGCGGATACGCAGTATTTT.

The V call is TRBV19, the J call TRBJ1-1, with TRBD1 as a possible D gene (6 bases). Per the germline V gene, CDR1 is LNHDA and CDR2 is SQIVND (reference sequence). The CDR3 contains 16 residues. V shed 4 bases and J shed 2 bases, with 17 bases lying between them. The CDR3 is CASSRPGQGQNTEAFF. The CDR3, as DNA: TGTGCCAGTAGTAGGCCGGGACAAGGGCAAAACACTGAAGCTTTCTTT.

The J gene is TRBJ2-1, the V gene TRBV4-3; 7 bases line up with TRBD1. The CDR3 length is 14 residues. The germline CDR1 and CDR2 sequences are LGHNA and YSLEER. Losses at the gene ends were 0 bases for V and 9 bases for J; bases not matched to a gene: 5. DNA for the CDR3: TGCGCCAGCAGCCAAGATCTGGGGGACAGTGAGCAGTTCTTC. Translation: CASSQDLGDSEQFF.

The CDR3 region has the DNA TGTGCCAGCACTCCGGGTGAAGGAGAAGCAACTAATGAAAAACTGTTTTTT. Its translation is CASTPGEGEATNEKLFF. V gene TRBV27 combines with J gene TRBJ1-4; D not certain. Deletions cut 7 bases from V and 0 bases from J, with 18 bases between. In germline, CDR1 is MNHEY, CDR2 SMNVEV (reference sequence). This CDR3 has 17 amino acids.

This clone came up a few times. This chain's CDR3 is CASSGTGVGQETQYF. In nucleotides, the CDR3 is TGTGCCAGTAGCGGGACAGGGGTTGGCCAAGAGACCCAGTACTTC. The V and J genes are TRBV19 and TRBJ2-5; 10 positions match TRBD1. CDR1 LNHDA and CDR2 SQIVND come from the germline V gene (reference sequence). J gave up 1 base and V 6 bases, and 5 bases lay outside the gene matches. The CDR3 is made up of 15 amino acids.